This paragraph reports one T cell receptor beta chain. Its specificity is unknown. Authors of the study amplified TCR beta CDR3 regions from RNA transcripts. Primed by the HTBI set, a first-round RT-PCR was run on the TCR CDR3. TCRdb independently ran MiXCR on the multiplex PCR reads; one entry per CDR3 protein. Of about 690,000 distinct CDR3 sequences listed, roughly 17% are singletons. CDR1 and CDR2 (germline): SGHVS, FNYEAQ. Deletions cut 5 bases from V and 2 bases from J, with 21 bases between. This CDR3 comprises 17 residues. Recently diagnosed hyperthyroidism of less than 2 months' duration affected patients aged 18 to 65. Around 10 ml of fresh peripheral blood supplied the PBMCs. This specimen belongs to a study of T cells in Graves' hyperthyroidism and ophthalmopathy. The study, taken as a whole, reports: Model output signaled ophthalmopathy a median about seven months ahead of onset. A model of 13 V-J pairs discriminated ophthalmopathy from stable hyperthyroidism.

Sequenced: blood. This clonotype was obtained from a man in his fifties or sixties with Graves' hyperthyroidism. This rearrangement joins TRBV7-6 to TRBJ2-5; D gene unclear. CDR3 in amino acids: CASSPESLGQYQETQYF. The CDR3 bases are TGTGCCAGCAGCCCTGAATCCCTAGGGCAGTATCAAGAGACCCAGTACTTC.